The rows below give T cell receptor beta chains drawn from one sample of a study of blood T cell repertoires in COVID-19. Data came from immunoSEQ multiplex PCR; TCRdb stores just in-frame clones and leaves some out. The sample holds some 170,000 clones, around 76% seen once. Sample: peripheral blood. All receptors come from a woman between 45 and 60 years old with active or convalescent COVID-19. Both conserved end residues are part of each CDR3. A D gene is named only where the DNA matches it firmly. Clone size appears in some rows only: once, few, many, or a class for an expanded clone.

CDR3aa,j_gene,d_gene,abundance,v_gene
CASSALYGQGAKGELFF,TRBJ2-2,TRBD1,-,TRBV27
CATRRGDSQNTEAFF,TRBJ1-1,TRBD1,-,TRBV11-1
CASSQDRTGELFF,TRBJ2-2,-,-,TRBV3-1/TRBV3-2
CASSPIKGSGRANYGYTF,TRBJ1-2,-,-,TRBV5-6
CASSLARYEQYF,TRBJ2-7,-,few,TRBV5-6
CASSPGTGGSRGYTF,TRBJ1-2,TRBD1,-,TRBV18
CASNKGGPGGDTQYF,TRBJ2-3,-,many,TRBV6-6
CASSIAPLAGGRDTQYF,TRBJ2-3,TRBD2,-,TRBV19
CASSFDRGTQYF,TRBJ2-5,-,-,TRBV7-9
CASSMRTGNNEQFF,TRBJ2-1,TRBD1,-,TRBV19
CASSQDSLRGENTEAFF,TRBJ1-1,-,-,TRBV4-2